Given below is one T cell receptor beta chain in context. The length of the CDR3 is 15 residues. In germline, CDR1 is SGHVS, CDR2 FNYEAQ. With 1 base removed from V and 3 bases from J, the gap between germline ends came to 10 bases. The source of the sample is a study of T cell changes during pregnancy in multiple sclerosis. Measured with immunoSEQ multiplex PCR; TCRdb has only the in-frame clones, and not every one. The sample records 56,000 or so clones, roughly 92% being singletons. This clonotype originated in a female donor with multiple sclerosis, enrolled in a pregnancy study. Material: CD4+ T cells from peripheral blood mononuclear cells, obtained in the third trimester of pregnancy. The J gene is TRBJ1-5, the V gene TRBV7-6; D possibly corresponds to TRBD1 (5 bases). The CDR3 loop reads CASSLGGGFNQPQHF. In nucleotides, the CDR3 is TGTGCCAGCAGCTTAGGGGGCGGATTCAATCAGCCCCAGCATTTT. Based on the CDR3 plus reference TRBV7-6 and TRBJ1-5, the full variable domain is GAGVSQSPRYKVTKRGQDVALRCDPISGHVSLYWYRQALGQGPEFLTYFNYEAQQDKSGLPNDRFSAERPEGSISTLTIQRTEQRDSAMYRCASSLGGGFNQPQHFGDGTRLSIL.